This TCR beta chain is from a study of blood T cell repertoires in COVID-19. Study summary: Italy, Spain and the United States were the sources of the convalescent and acute COVID-19 samples.

In the authors' workflow: Amplifying reference gene primers gave estimates of nucleated cell counts. Clones were sequenced by immunoSEQ multiplex PCR, and TCRdb holds only the in-frame ones, with some missing. V and J calls and clone size follow that table, whereas D and trimming were derived from the DNA. The sample has approximately 240,000 clones, approximately 90% seen once. This clone appeared once. Sequenced sample: peripheral blood. This sequence was found in a woman aged 40 to 50 who had recovered from COVID-19.

DNA of the CDR3: TGTGCCACCTCCCACCCGGGGGACAGGGTCACAGATACGCAGTATTTT. Translating gives CATSHPGDRVTDTQYF. The V gene is TRBV24-1, the J gene TRBJ2-3; TRBD1 matches 9 bases. CDR1 KGHDR and CDR2 SFDVKD come from the germline V gene. V shed 9 bases, J shed 2 bases, and the junction held 11 bases outside the gene matches. The CDR3 has 16 amino acids.